Listed here are 2 T cell receptor beta chains from one sample, sequenced in a study of blood T cell repertoires in COVID-19. Measured with immunoSEQ multiplex PCR; TCRdb has only the in-frame clones, and not every one. In the table there are approximately 150,000 clones, over 75% of which are singletons. The material sequenced was peripheral blood. Source of these receptors: a human donor in a cohort sampled during active COVID-19.

This sequence joins TRBV28 and TRBJ2-3; the match to TRBD2 covers 9 bases. Germline V gene data show CDR1 as MDHEN and CDR2 as SYDVKM. The CDR3 is 15 amino acids. V dropped 2 bases and J dropped 5; count of bases not matched to a gene: 5. The CDR3 is CASSLTAGGQDTQYF. The CDR3 DNA reads TGTGCCAGCAGTTTAACCGCGGGGGGGCAAGATACGCAGTATTTT.

The chain employs TRBV29-1 and TRBJ2-7, with TRBD1 matching over 7 bases. The CDR3 extends over 12 amino acids. Germline loops: CDR1 SQVTM, CDR2 ANQGSEA. With V trimmed by 0 bases and J by 4 bases, 0 bases remained unmatched. The CDR3 bases are TGCAGCGTTGAAGAGACAGGGTACGAGCAGTACTTC. It specifies CSVEETGYEQYF.